This T cell receptor (beta chain) originates from a study of T cell repertoires in cytomegalovirus infection. Background on the study: Public TCR beta signatures marked donors with CMV infection and the matching HLA. Notes on the study in general: The ex vivo response was dominated by HLA-C-restricted CMV-specific TCR beta clonotypes.

Only a few counts were recorded for this clonotype. Antigen specificity is unknown. TCRdb reprocessed the reads with MiXCR, giving one entry per CDR3 protein. The sample records 150,000 to 200,000 distinct CDR3 sequences, about 30% being singletons. This receptor was identified in a human donor in good health (CMV status not recorded). Some clones in this sample may be carry-over from other donors' samples. The sample consisted of PBMCs.

As DNA, the CDR3 is TGTGCCAGCAGCTTTATAGGAGCGTCTGCTGGCGGGGAGCTGTTTTTT. It encodes CASSFIGASAGGELFF. This rearrangement joins TRBV11-2 to TRBJ2-2; D remains unclear. Trimming pared 3 bases from V and 7 bases from J, leaving 18 bases between. This CDR3 has 16 amino acids. Germline CDR1 SGHAT, CDR2 FQNNGV.